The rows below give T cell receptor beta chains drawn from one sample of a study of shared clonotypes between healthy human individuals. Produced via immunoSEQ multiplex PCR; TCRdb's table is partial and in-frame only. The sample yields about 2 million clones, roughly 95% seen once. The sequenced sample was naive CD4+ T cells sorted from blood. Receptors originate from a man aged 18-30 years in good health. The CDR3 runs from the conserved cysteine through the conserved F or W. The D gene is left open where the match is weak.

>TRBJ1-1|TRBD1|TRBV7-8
CASSSGTGMNTEAFF
TGTGCCAGCAGCTCCGGGACAGGGATGAACACTGAAGCTTTCTTT
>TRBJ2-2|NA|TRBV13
CASSLRVRTGELFF
TGTGCCAGCAGCTTGCGAGTTAGGACCGGGGAGCTGTTTTTT
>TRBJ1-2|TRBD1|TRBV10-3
CAISTGGYGYTF
TGTGCCATCAGTACAGGGGGCTATGGCTACACCTTC
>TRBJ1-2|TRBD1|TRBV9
CASRRDSLTTNYGYTF
TGTGCCAGCAGAAGGGACAGCTTAACAACTAACTATGGCTACACCTTC
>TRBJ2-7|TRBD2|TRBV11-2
CASSTGTISYEQYF
TGTGCCAGCAGCACCGGGACTATCTCCTACGAGCAGTACTTC
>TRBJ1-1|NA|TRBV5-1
CASSPGQTIHTEAFF
TGCGCCAGCAGCCCAGGACAGACGATCCACACTGAAGCTTTCTTT
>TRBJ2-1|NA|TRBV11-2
CASGRGTSDNEQFF
TGTGCCAGCGGTAGGGGTACCTCCGACAATGAGCAGTTCTTC
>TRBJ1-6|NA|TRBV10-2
CASSESQGNNSPLHF
TGCGCCAGCAGTGAGTCGCAGGGTAATAATTCACCCCTCCACTTT
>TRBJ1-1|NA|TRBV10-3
CAISEVGGTEAFF
TGTGCCATCAGTGAGGTAGGAGGAACTGAAGCTTTCTTT
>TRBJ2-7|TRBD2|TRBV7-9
CASSLAGGPHEQYF
TGTGCCAGCAGCCTAGCGGGAGGGCCCCACGAGCAGTACTTC
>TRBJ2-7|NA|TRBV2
CASSEKYEQYF
TGTGCCAGCAGTGAAAAATACGAGCAGTACTTC
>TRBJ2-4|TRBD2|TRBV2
CASSKRGDSLLAGVDIQYF
TGTGCCAGCAGTAAGAGAGGGGACAGTTTACTAGCGGGGGTTGACATTCAGTACTTC
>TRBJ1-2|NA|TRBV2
CASSEAPRYTF
TGTGCCAGCAGTGAAGCGCCTCGCTACACCTTC
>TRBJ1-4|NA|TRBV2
CASSPRPGLSEKLFF
TGTGCCAGCAGTCCTAGACCGGGTCTCAGTGAAAAACTGTTTTTT
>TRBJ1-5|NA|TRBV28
CASRPGLVGNQPQHF
TGTGCCAGCAGACCAGGGTTGGTGGGCAATCAGCCCCAGCATTTT
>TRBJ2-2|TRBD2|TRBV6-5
CASGTTAGELFF
TGTGCCAGCGGGACTACGGCCGGGGAGCTGTTTTTT